The T cell receptor (beta chain) described here comes from a study of T cells in Graves' hyperthyroidism and ophthalmopathy. Study-wide points: Most thyroid-expanded clonotypes above 0.001 were also found in blood. From stable hyperthyroidism, ophthalmopathy was separated by a 13 V-J model.

The CDR3 has 13 residues. Losses at the gene ends were 8 bases for V and 9 bases for J; bases not matched to a gene: 6. CDR1 and CDR2 from the germline V gene are MNHNS and SASEGT. RNA transcripts yielded amplified TCR beta CDR3 regions. First-round RT-PCR with HTBI primers amplified the TCR CDR3 region. MiXCR, applied by TCRdb to the multiplex PCR reads, yields one record per CDR3 protein. This table has fewer than 500,000 distinct CDR3 sequences, roughly 13% appearing once. This clonotype showed up many times. Its antigen remains unknown. Hyperthyroidism in the patients, aged 18 to 65, was newly diagnosed and under 2 months in duration.

This receptor was obtained from a man aged 25-45 years with Graves' hyperthyroidism that later progressed to Graves' ophthalmopathy. Sequencing used blood. V usage is TRBV6-1 and J usage is TRBJ1-6, with 8 bases fitting TRBD1. The CDR3 reads CASEQGQASPLHF. CDR3 bases: TGTGCCAGCGAACAGGGACAGGCTTCACCCCTCCACTTT.